The subject of this entry is one T cell receptor (beta chain). Its antigen is not known. This table comes from immunoSEQ multiplex PCR, and its TCRdb copy is limited to in-frame clones, with some not included. This sample has fewer than 200,000 clones, with roughly 86% found just once. The sample originates from a study of cytomegalovirus exposure and HLA in healthy donors. Whole-study results and caveats: The dataset shows that most TCR sequences were rare, while some public TCRs occurred in many donors. A classifier reportedly called cytomegalovirus status with high sensitivity and specificity. In vitro confirmation showed three CMV-associated chains to be CMV antigen specific. Some TCR beta chains (over 150 of them) were listed as cytomegalovirus-associated.

Material for sequencing was PBMCs. The receptor was derived from a man younger than 40 in good health and CMV-seropositive.

The DNA for the CDR3 is TGTGCCAGCAGTCAGGACCTGGCGAATGAAAAACTGTTTTTT. Protein: CASSQDLANEKLFF. V gene TRBV5-4 combines with J gene TRBJ1-4; unclear D gene. The germline V gene encodes CDR1 SGHNT and CDR2 YYREEE (reference sequence). The CDR3 has 14 residues. With 5 bases removed from V and 5 bases from J, the gap between germline ends came to 13 bases.